The clone carrying this T cell receptor beta chain showed up many times. Its target is not known. The template for TCR beta VDJ and CDR3 sequence profiling was genomic DNA. Via MiXCR, TCRdb re-called the reads, giving one row per CDR3 protein. The sample has 200,000 to 250,000 distinct CDR3 sequences, over 60% seen once. This record belongs to a study of CD8+CD57+ T cells in acquired aplastic anemia. About the research overall: Mean DNA quantity obtained from sorted CD4+ and CD8+ cells was approximately 3 ug. Healthy-donor CD4+ cells averaged about 10 million reads. Study outcomes and limitations: Patients and controls shared some 30 CD8+ CDR3 sequences.

The CDR3 is 13 amino acids. CDR1 LGHNA and CDR2 YSLEER come from the germline V gene. V was trimmed by 3 bases and J by 5 bases, leaving 11 bases between them. V is TRBV4-3 and J is TRBJ2-7; D is possibly TRBD1 or TRBD2 (5 bases each). The specimen sequenced was sorted CD4+, CD8+, or CD8+CD57+ T cells (not recorded which) from PBMCs. The TCR originated in a human donor in good health. DNA of the CDR3: TGCGCCAGCAGCCAGGGGGTGGCGAACGAGCAGTACTTC. This translates into CASSQGVANEQYF.